This T cell receptor (beta chain) was profiled in a study of blood T cell repertoires in COVID-19. About the research overall: The United States, Italy and Spain provided the acute and convalescent COVID-19 samples.

This CDR3 comprises 12 residues. CDR1 is SNHLY, CDR2 FYNNEI, per germline. V dropped 8 bases and J dropped 4; count of bases not matched to a gene: 2. Some clones are missing from TCRdb's copy, which holds only in-frame ones; the method was immunoSEQ multiplex PCR. Of about 270,000 clones in the sample, around nine tenths are singletons; the top ten hold over 8%. This TCR was recovered from a man between 35 and 55 years old with active or convalescent COVID-19. This sequence joins TRBV2 and TRBJ1-2; 9 bases line up with TRBD1. The sequenced sample consisted of peripheral blood. Written as DNA, the CDR3 is TGTGCCAGCGGACAGGGGTCCTATGGCTACACCTTC. Its protein is CASGQGSYGYTF.